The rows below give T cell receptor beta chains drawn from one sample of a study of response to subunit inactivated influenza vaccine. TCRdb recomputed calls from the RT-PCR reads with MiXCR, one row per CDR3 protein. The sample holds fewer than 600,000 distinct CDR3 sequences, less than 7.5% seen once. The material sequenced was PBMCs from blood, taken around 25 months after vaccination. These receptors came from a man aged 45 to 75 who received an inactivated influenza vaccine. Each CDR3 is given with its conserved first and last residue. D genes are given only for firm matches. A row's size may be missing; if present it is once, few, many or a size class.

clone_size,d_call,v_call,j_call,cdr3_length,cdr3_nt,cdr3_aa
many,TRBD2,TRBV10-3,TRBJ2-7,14,TGTGCCATCACTAGCGGGGGTATGTCCTACGAGCAGTACTTC,CAITSGGMSYEQYF
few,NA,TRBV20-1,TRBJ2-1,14,TGCAGTGCTAGTCAGTTTAGCTCCTACAATGAGCAGTTCTTC,CSASQFSSYNEQFF
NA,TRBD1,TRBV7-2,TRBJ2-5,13,TGTGCCAGTAGACAGGGGGGCCAAGAGACCCAGTACTTC,CASRQGGQETQYF
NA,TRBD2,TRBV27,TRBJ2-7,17,TGTGCCAGCAGTTTATCCATCTCCGGGACTAGCGGCTACGAGCAGTACTTC,CASSLSISGTSGYEQYF
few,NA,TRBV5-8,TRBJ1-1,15,TGTGCCAGCAGCTGGTGGCAGCCGCAGAACACTGAAGCTTTCTTT,CASSWWQPQNTEAFF
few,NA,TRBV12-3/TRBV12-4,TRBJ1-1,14,TGTGCCAGCAGCGGAACCAGGGCAGCGACTGAAGCTTTCTTT,CASSGTRAATEAFF
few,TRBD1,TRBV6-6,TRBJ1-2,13,TGTGCCAGCACTAGGGACAGGGCCTATGGCTACACCTTC,CASTRDRAYGYTF
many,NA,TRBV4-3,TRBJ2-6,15,TGCGCCAGCAGCCAAGCAGGATCTGGGGCCAACGTCCTGACTTTC,CASSQAGSGANVLTF
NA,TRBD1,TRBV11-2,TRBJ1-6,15,TGTGCCAGCAGCTTTAGTCCAGGGGGGGGGTCACCCCTCCACTTT,CASSFSPGGGSPLHF
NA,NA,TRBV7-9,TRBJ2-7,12,TGTGCCAGCAGCTTCGGGTACGAAGAGCAGTACTTC,CASSFGYEEQYF
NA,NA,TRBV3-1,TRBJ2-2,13,TGTGCCAGCAGCCAAGATTTCACCGGGGAGCTGTTTTTT,CASSQDFTGELFF
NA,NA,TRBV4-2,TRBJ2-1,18,TGTGCCAGCAGCCAAGTCGTGAGTCCGAGGGGCTCCTACAATGAGCAGTTCTTC,CASSQVVSPRGSYNEQFF
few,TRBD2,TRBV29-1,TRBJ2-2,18,TGCAGCGTTTTAGGTTCTAGCGGGAGGGCCGCGAACACCGGGGAGCTGTTTTTT,CSVLGSSGRAANTGELFF
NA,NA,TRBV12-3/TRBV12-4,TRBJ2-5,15,TGTGCCAGCAGAGGGGGGGTGGGGGGCGCGGAGACCCAGTACTTC,CASRGGVGGAETQYF
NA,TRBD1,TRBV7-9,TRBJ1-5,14,TGTGCCAGCAAGGGACAGGGGGCGGATCAGCCCCAGCATTTT,CASKGQGADQPQHF
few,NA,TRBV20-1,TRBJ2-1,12,TGCAGTGCTAGAGATAGCTTCAATGAGCAGTTCTTC,CSARDSFNEQFF
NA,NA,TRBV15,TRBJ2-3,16,TGTGCCACCAGCAGAGATCTAGGGTCTAGCACAGATACGCAGTATTTT,CATSRDLGSSTDTQYF
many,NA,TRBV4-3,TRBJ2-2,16,TGCGCCAGCAGCCAAGATTTACGACCAAACACCGGGGAGCTGTTTTTT,CASSQDLRPNTGELFF
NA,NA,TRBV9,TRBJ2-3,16,TGTGCCAGCAGCGTAACCCCGGACTCCCGTCTTGAGACGCAGTATTTT,CASSVTPDSRLETQYF
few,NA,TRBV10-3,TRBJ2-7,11,TGTGCCATCAGTGAGGTGGGCGAGCAGTACTTC,CAISEVGEQYF
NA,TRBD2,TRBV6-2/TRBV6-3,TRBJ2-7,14,TGTGCCAGCAGGGCTAGCGGGGGGCCCTTGGAGCAGTACTTC,CASRASGGPLEQYF
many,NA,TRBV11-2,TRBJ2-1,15,TGTGCCAGCACGCAGGACCTGGGACGAGGCGGTGAGCAGTTCTTC,CASTQDLGRGGEQFF
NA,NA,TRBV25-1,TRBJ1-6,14,TGTGCCAGCAGTGAGACGTTTTGGAATTCACCCCTCCACTTT,CASSETFWNSPLHF
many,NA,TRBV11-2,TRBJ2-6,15,TGTGCCAGCAGGGGTGTGGACTCTGGGGCCAACGTCCTGACTTTC,CASRGVDSGANVLTF
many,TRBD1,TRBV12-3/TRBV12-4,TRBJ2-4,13,TGTGCCAGCAGTTGGAGGACAGGGGACATTCAGTACTTC,CASSWRTGDIQYF
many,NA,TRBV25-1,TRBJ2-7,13,TGTGCCACTCGCACTGGTGCATCCTACGAGCAGTACTTC,CATRTGASYEQYF
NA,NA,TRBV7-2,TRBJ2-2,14,TGTGCCAGCAGCTTAGCGGAGGCCACCGGGGAGCTGTTTTTT,CASSLAEATGELFF
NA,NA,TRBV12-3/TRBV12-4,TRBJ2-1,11,TGTGCCAGCAGTTTAATCTATGAGCAGCTCTTC,CASSLIYEQLF
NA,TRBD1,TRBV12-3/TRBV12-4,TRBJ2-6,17,TGTGCCAGCAGGGCGACAGGGGGTCTCTCTGGGGCCAACGTCCTGACTTTC,CASRATGGLSGANVLTF
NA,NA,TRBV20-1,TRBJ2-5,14,TGCAGTGCTTATGGACTAAAGACCAAAGAGACCCAGTACTTC,CSAYGLKTKETQYF
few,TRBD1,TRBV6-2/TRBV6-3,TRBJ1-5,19,TGTGCCAGCAGTTACTCGTTGGGACAGGGGGCGGAGGGCAATCAGCCCCAGCATTTT,CASSYSLGQGAEGNQPQHF
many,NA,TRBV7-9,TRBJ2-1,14,TGTGCCAGCAGCTTAGCGGGGTCCAACAATGAGCAGTTCTTC,CASSLAGSNNEQFF